This T cell receptor (beta chain) is drawn from a study of blood T cell repertoires in COVID-19. The wider study: Acute and convalescent COVID-19 samples came from the United States, Italy and Spain. PBMCs, B-cell-depleted T cells, or T cells were the source of the cDNA or gDNA that made up the material.

The CDR3 is made up of 16 amino acids. Trimming removed 5 bases at V and 1 base at J, with 12 bases between. Germline values: CDR1 MNHEY, CDR2 SMNVEV (reference sequence). Per the original data handling: Reference gene primer amplification in the assay estimated nucleated cell counts. TCRdb keeps only in-frame clones here, not all; method: immunoSEQ multiplex PCR. V and J calls and clone size follow that table, whereas D and trimming were derived from the DNA. The repertoire holds 130,000 to 150,000 clones, with approximately 85% as singletons. The sample holds one count of this clone. This chain uses TRBV27 with TRBJ1-6; D not resolved. The clonotype was recovered from a woman aged 60-70 years with COVID-19, enrolled during active disease. What was sequenced was peripheral blood. DNA for the CDR3: TGTGCCAGCAGTCCTGAGCGCCGGTCCTATAATTCACCCCTCCACTTT. Translated: CASSPERRSYNSPLHF.